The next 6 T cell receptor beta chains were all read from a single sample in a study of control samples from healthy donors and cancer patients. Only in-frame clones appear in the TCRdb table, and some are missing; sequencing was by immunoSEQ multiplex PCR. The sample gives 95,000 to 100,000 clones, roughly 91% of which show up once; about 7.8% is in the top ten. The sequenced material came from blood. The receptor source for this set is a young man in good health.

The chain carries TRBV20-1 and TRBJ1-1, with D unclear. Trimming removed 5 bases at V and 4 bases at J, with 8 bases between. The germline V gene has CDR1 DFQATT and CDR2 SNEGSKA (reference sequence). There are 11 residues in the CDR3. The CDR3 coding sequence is TGCAGTGCTTACCGGATCACTGAAGCTTTCTTT. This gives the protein CSAYRITEAFF.

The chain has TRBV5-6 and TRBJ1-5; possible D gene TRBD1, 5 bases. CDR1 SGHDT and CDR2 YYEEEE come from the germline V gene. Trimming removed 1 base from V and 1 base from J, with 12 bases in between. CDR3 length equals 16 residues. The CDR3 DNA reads TGTGCCAGCAGCTTGTGGGGGTTTCTCAGCAATCAGCCCCAGCATTTT. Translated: CASSLWGFLSNQPQHF.

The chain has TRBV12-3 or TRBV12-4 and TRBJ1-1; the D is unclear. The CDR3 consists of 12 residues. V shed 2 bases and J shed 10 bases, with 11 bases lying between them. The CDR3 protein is CASSLIMQGAFF. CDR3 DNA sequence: TGTGCCAGCAGTTTAATCATGCAAGGAGCTTTCTTT.

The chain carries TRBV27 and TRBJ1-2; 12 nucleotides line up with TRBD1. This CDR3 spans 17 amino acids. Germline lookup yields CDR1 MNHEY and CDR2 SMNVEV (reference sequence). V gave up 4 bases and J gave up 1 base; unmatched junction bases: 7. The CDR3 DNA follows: TGTGCCAGCAGTTCCGTCGGGACAGGGGGCTTTAACTATGGCTACACCTTC. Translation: CASSSVGTGGFNYGYTF.

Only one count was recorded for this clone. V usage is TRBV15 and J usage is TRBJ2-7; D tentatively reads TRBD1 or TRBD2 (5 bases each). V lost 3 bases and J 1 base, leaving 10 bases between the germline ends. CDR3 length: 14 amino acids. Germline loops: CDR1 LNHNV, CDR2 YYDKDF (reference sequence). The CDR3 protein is CATSRPGGSYEQYF. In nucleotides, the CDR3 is TGTGCCACCAGCAGGCCTGGGGGATCCTACGAGCAGTACTTC.

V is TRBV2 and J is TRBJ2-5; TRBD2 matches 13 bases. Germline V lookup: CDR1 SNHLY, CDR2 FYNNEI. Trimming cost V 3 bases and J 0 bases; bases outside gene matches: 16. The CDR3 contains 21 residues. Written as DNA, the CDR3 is TGTGCCAGCAGTGACTCTGTATTTCCTGAACTAGCGGGGGGGTACCAAGAGACCCAGTACTTC. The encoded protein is CASSDSVFPELAGGYQETQYF. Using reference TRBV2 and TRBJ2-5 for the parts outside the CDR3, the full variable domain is EPEVTQTPSHQVTQMGQEVILRCVPISNHLYFYWYRQILGQKVEFLVSFYNNEISEKSEIFDDQFSVERPDGSNFTLKIRSTKLEDSAMYFCASSDSVFPELAGGYQETQYFGPGTRLLVL.